This is a list of T cell receptor beta chains from one sample in a study of T-cell reconstitution after alpha-beta-depleted transplantation in children. TCRdb re-derived calls from the PCR reads in MiXCR, one entry per CDR3 protein. The sample has 140,000 to 150,000 distinct CDR3 sequences, around 9% seen once. This material consisted of PBMCs, mostly from graft donor cells, taken 180 days after TCRalphabeta/CD19-depleted stem cell transplant. These receptor sequences come from a female patient aged 2-9 years who had a stem cell transplant for congenital amegakaryocytic thrombocytopenia, so the T cells may come from the graft donor. Both conserved end residues are part of each CDR3. A D gene is named only where the DNA matches it firmly. A clone size is listed for some rows: how often the clone was seen (once, few, many), or a class if it is expanded.

TRBJ2-6 | TRBV28 | many | TRBD1 | TGTGCCAGCAGGATGACAGGGGCCCCAGGGGCCAACGTCCTGACTTTC | CASRMTGAPGANVLTF
TRBJ2-4 | TRBV29-1 | many | - | TGCAGCGTTGGAGGGGGGGTCATTCAGTACTTC | CSVGGGVIQYF
TRBJ2-2 | TRBV29-1 | few | TRBD1 | TGCAGCGTTGAGGGACAGGACAACACCGGGGAGCTGTTTTTT | CSVEGQDNTGELFF
TRBJ1-6 | TRBV7-3 | few | - | TGTGCCAGCAGCTTAGCCGGAAATTCACCCCTCCACTTT | CASSLAGNSPLHF
TRBJ1-4 | TRBV25-1 | few | - | TGTGCCAGCAGTGAATTAAGAGGGACTAATGAAAAACTGTTTTTT | CASSELRGTNEKLFF
TRBJ2-5 | TRBV20-1 | few | - | TGCAGCGGGACGGGGGAGACCCAGTACTTC | CSGTGETQYF
TRBJ1-1 | TRBV12-3/TRBV12-4 | many | - | TGTGCCAGCACCCCAGGGCAGGGGAACACTGAAGCTTTCTTT | CASTPGQGNTEAFF
TRBJ1-2 | TRBV28 | - | - | TGTGCCAGCAGTCCCCCGAGGGGGAACTATGGCTACACCTTC | CASSPPRGNYGYTF
TRBJ2-7 | TRBV7-9 | few | - | TGTGCCAGCAGCTTTCGGACAACTTACGAGCAGTACTTC | CASSFRTTYEQYF
TRBJ1-5 | TRBV7-8 | few | TRBD1 | TGTGCCAGCAGCTTACAGACAGGGGTGGGCAATCAGCCCCAGCATTTT | CASSLQTGVGNQPQHF
TRBJ1-2 | TRBV24-1 | many | - | TGTGCCACCAGTGACCGTCGGAGGGGGAAGGGCTACACCTTC | CATSDRRRGKGYTF
TRBJ2-2 | TRBV9 | many | - | TGTGCCAGCAGCGTACTCGGCTCGAACACCGGGGAGCTGTTTTTT | CASSVLGSNTGELFF
TRBJ2-1 | TRBV12-5 | few | - | TGTGCTAGTGGTTTGTCCATCTTCAATGAGCAGTTCTTC | CASGLSIFNEQFF
TRBJ1-1 | TRBV12-3/TRBV12-4 | few | - | TGTGCCAGCAAGGGGGGGATGGGGTACACTGAAGCTTTCTTT | CASKGGMGYTEAFF
TRBJ2-7 | TRBV7-9 | - | - | TGTGCCAGCAGCTTAGGGCGGCAGATCTACGAGCAGTACTTC | CASSLGRQIYEQYF
TRBJ2-3 | TRBV2 | few | - | TGTGCCAGCAGTGGAGAAGGGCGGGGCACAGATACGCAGTATTTT | CASSGEGRGTDTQYF
TRBJ1-1 | TRBV28 | many | - | TGTGCCAGCAGGGAACAGGCGCACCGCGCTGAAGCTTTCTTT | CASREQAHRAEAFF
TRBJ2-1 | TRBV7-3 | few | TRBD2 | TGTGCCAGCAGCTCTAGCGGGGAAAACAATGAGCAGTTCTTC | CASSSSGENNEQFF